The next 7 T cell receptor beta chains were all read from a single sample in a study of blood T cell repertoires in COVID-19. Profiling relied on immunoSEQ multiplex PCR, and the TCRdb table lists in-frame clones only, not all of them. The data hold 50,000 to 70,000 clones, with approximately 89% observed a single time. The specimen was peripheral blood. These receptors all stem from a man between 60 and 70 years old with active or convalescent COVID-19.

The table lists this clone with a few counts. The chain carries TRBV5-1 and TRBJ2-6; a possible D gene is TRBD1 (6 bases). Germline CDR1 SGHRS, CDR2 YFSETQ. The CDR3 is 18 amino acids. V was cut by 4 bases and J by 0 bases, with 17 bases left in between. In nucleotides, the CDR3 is TGCGCCAGCAGCCCAATACGGGACACCCTCTCTGGGGCCAACGTCCTGACTTTC. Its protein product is CASSPIRDTLSGANVLTF.

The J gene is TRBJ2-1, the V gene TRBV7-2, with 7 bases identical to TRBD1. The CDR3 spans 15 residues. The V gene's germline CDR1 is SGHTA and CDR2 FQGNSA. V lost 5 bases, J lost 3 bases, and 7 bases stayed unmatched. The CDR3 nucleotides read TGTGCCAGCAGCCAGAGGCCAGGGGGCTACAATGAGCAGTTCTTC. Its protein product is CASSQRPGGYNEQFF.

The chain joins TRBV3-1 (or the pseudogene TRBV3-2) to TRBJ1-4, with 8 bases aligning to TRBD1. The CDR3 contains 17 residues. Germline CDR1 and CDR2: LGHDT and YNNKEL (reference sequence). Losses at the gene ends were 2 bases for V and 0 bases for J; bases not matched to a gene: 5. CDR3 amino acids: CASSQYDRGSTNEKLFF. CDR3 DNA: TGTGCCAGCAGCCAATATGACAGGGGATCAACTAATGAAAAACTGTTTTTT.

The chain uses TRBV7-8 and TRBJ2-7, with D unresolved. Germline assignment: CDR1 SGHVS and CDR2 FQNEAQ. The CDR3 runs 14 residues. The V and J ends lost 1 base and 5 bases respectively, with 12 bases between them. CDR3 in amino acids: CASSLGPGMDEQYF. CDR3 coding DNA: TGTGCCAGCAGCTTAGGTCCAGGAATGGACGAGCAGTACTTC.

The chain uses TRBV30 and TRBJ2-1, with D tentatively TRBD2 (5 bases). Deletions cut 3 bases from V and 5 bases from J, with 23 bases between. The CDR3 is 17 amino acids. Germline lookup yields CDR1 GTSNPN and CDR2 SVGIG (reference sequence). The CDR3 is CAWRPSGLRHPDNEQFF. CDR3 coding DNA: TGTGCCTGGAGGCCGTCGGGGTTGCGGCACCCCGACAATGAGCAGTTCTTC.

The CDR3 protein is CASSGVAGVRDTQYF. CDR3 nucleotides: TGTGCCAGCAGTGGAGTTGCGGGAGTACGAGATACGCAGTATTTT. The chain is built from TRBV2 and TRBJ2-3; 7 bases align to TRBD2. Germline V gene sequence: CDR1 SNHLY, CDR2 FYNNEI. V was clipped by 4 bases and J by 5 bases; unmatched bases: 9. The CDR3 covers 15 residues.

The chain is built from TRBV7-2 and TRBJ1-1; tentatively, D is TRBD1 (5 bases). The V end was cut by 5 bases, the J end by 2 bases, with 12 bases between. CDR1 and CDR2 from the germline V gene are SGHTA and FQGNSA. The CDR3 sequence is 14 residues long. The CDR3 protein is CASSQGFLNTEAFF. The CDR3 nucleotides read TGTGCCAGCAGCCAGGGATTCCTAAACACTGAAGCTTTCTTT.